These 16 T cell receptor beta chains originate from one sample sequenced in a study of shared clonotypes between healthy human individuals (dated by TCRdb to the early 2020s). Library preparation was by the immunoSEQ multiplex PCR assay. TCRdb limited this immuneACCESS table to in-frame rearrangements with V and J called. A share of clones is missing; checked studies link under half to unresolved V genes, and the rest is unexplained. The sample table contains over 2 million clones; only one count was recorded for less than 95% of them. The ten largest clones take up 0.3% to 0.4% of the sample. The sequenced sample was naive CD4+ T cells from PBMCs. This sample's cell subset or site label indicates: CD45RA+ positively selected. The source of these receptors is a man in his late teens or twenties in good health. Some clones in this sample may be carry-over from other donors' samples.

The chain couples TRBV18 to TRBJ2-3; 9 nucleotides align to TRBD1. The CDR3 loop spans 15 amino acids. The V gene's germline CDR1 is KGHSH and CDR2 LQKENI. Germline trimming cut 4 bases from V and 1 base from J; bases unmatched to any gene: 3. DNA for the CDR3: TGTGCCAGCTCACTGGGACAGGGACGCACAGATACGCAGTATTTT. Its translation is CASSLGQGRTDTQYF. The full variable domain, completed using reference TRBV18 and TRBJ2-3, is NAGVMQNPRHLVRRRGQEARLRCSPMKGHSHVYWYRQLPEEGLKFMVYLQKENIIDESGMPKERFSAEFPKEGPSILRIQQVVRGDSAAYFCASSLGQGRTDTQYFGPGTRLTVL.

The rearrangement uses TRBV27 and TRBJ2-3, with 13 nucleotides matching TRBD2. The germline CDR1 and CDR2 sequences are MNHEY and SMNVEV (reference sequence). The CDR3 extends over 17 amino acids. Trimming at V came to 6 bases and at J to 4 bases, leaving 10 bases not matched to a gene. The DNA of the CDR3 is TGTGCCAGCAGCCCCACACTAGCGGGAGGGCCGGCAGATACGCAGTATTTT. It specifies CASSPTLAGGPADTQYF.

The chain combines TRBV9 with TRBJ2-2; perhaps TRBD2 as D (5 bases). Germline V gene data show CDR1 as SGDLS and CDR2 as YYNGEE. V was shortened by 4 bases and J by 3 bases, with 19 bases between the two germline ends. The CDR3 has 17 amino acids. The CDR3 DNA is TGTGCCAGCAGCCCGAGAAGGGCGGGTCCGGACACCGGGGAGCTGTTTTTT. Encoded protein: CASSPRRAGPDTGELFF.

The J gene is TRBJ2-1, the V gene TRBV11-3, with D possibly matching TRBD1 (5 bases). Trimming left V 1 base short and J 6 bases short, with 19 bases between. Germline assignment: CDR1 SGHNT and CDR2 YENEEA. The CDR3 consists of 17 residues. The CDR3 region is CASSLGAGRGRGNEQFF. DNA of the CDR3: TGTGCCAGCAGCTTAGGGGCCGGAAGGGGAAGAGGCAATGAGCAGTTCTTC.

This chain uses TRBV18 with TRBJ2-7; 10 bases fit TRBD1. The germline gives CDR1 KGHSH, CDR2 LQKENI. This CDR3 comprises 17 residues. Trimming at V came to 1 base and at J to 5 bases, leaving 11 bases not matched to a gene. The CDR3 region has the DNA TGTGCCAGCTCACCACTGTCCAGGGACAGGGGTTCCCACGAGCAGTACTTC. This gives the protein CASSPLSRDRGSHEQYF.

This sequence joins TRBV29-1 and TRBJ1-4; a weak D match, TRBD1 (6 bases). The CDR3 is made up of 16 amino acids. The V gene lost 6 bases and the J gene lost 5 bases, with 22 bases spanning the gap. Germline V CDR1 and CDR2: SQVTM, ANQGSEA. The CDR3 reads CSVGGAGRAANEKLFF. CDR3 nucleotide sequence: TGCAGCGTGGGGGGCGCGGGTCGGGCCGCGAATGAAAAACTGTTTTTT.

This clone was found a few times. The chain has TRBV29-1 and TRBJ1-5; D perhaps matches TRBD1 (5 bases). Germline V gives CDR1 SQVTM, CDR2 ANQGSEA. The CDR3 length is 12 residues. V lost 5 bases to trimming and J lost 6 bases, with 11 bases between them. CDR3 nucleotide sequence: TGCAGCGTTCGGGAGGGGACTCAGCCCCAGCATTTT. It specifies CSVREGTQPQHF.

This clone was recorded once. The chain uses TRBV7-8 and TRBJ2-3, with D hard to call. The V end lost 4 bases, the J end lost 7 bases, and 18 bases lay between the germline ends. This CDR3 is built from 15 residues. Germline V CDR1 and CDR2: SGHVS, FQNEAQ. The CDR3 region has the DNA TGTGCCAGCAGCTACGACCGGGTCCGAAAAAATACGCAGTATTTT. Its protein product is CASSYDRVRKNTQYF.

The rearrangement uses TRBV6-5 and TRBJ2-7, with D perhaps being TRBD1 or TRBD2 (7 bases each). V shed 7 bases and J shed 5 bases, with 15 bases lying between them. Germline V gene data show CDR1 as MNHEY and CDR2 as SVGAGI. The CDR3 is 13 amino acids. Here the CDR3 reads CASKRQGGNEQYF. DNA for the CDR3: TGTGCCAGCAAGAGGCAGGGGGGGAACGAGCAGTACTTC.

This clone has a single count. This chain links TRBV7-9 with TRBJ2-1, with TRBD1 matching 12 bases. V gave up 6 bases and J gave up 6 bases; unmatched junction bases: 9. Germline V gene lookup returns CDR1 SEHNR and CDR2 FQNEAQ (reference sequence). This CDR3 is 16 amino acids long. The CDR3 sequence is CASSPTGTGGRNEQFF. The CDR3 DNA is TGTGCCAGCAGTCCTACCGGGACAGGGGGCCGCAATGAGCAGTTCTTC.

The chain couples TRBV6-6 to TRBJ1-1; D is uncertain. The CDR3 extends over 15 amino acids. V was clipped by 2 bases and J by 3 bases, with 13 bases between them. CDR1 is MNHNY and CDR2 is SVGAGI in the germline V gene (reference sequence). CDR3 DNA: TGTGCCAGCAGTTACCAACCTCAGGTTCACACTGAAGCTTTCTTT. Encoded protein: CASSYQPQVHTEAFF.

This chain uses TRBV4-3 with TRBJ2-2, with a weak D call TRBD2 (6 bases). Trimming removed 0 bases from V and 5 bases from J, with 10 bases in between. CDR1 LGHNA and CDR2 YSLEER come from the germline V gene. This CDR3 comprises 15 residues. DNA for the CDR3: TGCGCCAGCAGCCAAGATGGGACTTGGACCGGGGAGCTGTTTTTT. Its translation: CASSQDGTWTGELFF.

The rearrangement joins TRBV7-2 to TRBJ1-2; possibly TRBD1 for D (6 bases). Germline V lookup: CDR1 SGHTA, CDR2 FQGNSA. V dropped 5 bases and J dropped 5 bases, with 12 bases sitting between them. This CDR3 has 13 residues. The CDR3 spells CASSAYGTYGYTF. The CDR3 DNA reads TGTGCCAGCAGCGCTTACGGGACATATGGCTACACCTTC.

J is TRBJ2-6 and V is TRBV19; D is perhaps TRBD1 (6 bases). This CDR3 contains 16 residues. The germline V gene encodes CDR1 LNHDA and CDR2 SQIVND (reference sequence). Trimming removed 6 bases from V and 0 bases from J, with 12 bases in between. The CDR3 DNA sequence: TGTGCCAGTAGAATCGGACAGATCTCTGGGGCCAACGTCCTGACTTTC. This gives the protein CASRIGQISGANVLTF. Combining the CDR3 with reference TRBV19 and TRBJ2-6 gives the whole variable domain DGGITQSPKYLFRKEGQNVTLSCEQNLNHDAMYWYRQDPGQGLRLIYYSQIVNDFQKGDIAEGYSVSREKKESFPLTVTSAQKNPTAFYLCASRIGQISGANVLTFGAGSRLTVL.

V gene TRBV7-3 combines with J gene TRBJ2-2; D remains unclear. The germline CDR1 and CDR2 sequences are SGHTA and FQGTGA. V was pared by 5 bases and J by 0 bases, with 4 bases between. The CDR3 consists of 13 residues. This CDR3 reads CASSTTNTGELFF. CDR3 nucleotides: TGTGCCAGCAGCACGACGAACACCGGGGAGCTGTTTTTT.

This chain connects TRBV28 to TRBJ2-4, with TRBD2 as a possible D gene (5 bases). V was cut by 4 bases and J by 7 bases, with 17 bases left in between. CDR1 MDHEN and CDR2 SYDVKM come from the germline V gene. CDR3 size: 15 residues. Here the CDR3 reads CASSSGLELRNIQYF. The CDR3 region has the DNA TGTGCCAGCAGTTCCGGACTGGAGTTAAGGAACATTCAGTACTTC.